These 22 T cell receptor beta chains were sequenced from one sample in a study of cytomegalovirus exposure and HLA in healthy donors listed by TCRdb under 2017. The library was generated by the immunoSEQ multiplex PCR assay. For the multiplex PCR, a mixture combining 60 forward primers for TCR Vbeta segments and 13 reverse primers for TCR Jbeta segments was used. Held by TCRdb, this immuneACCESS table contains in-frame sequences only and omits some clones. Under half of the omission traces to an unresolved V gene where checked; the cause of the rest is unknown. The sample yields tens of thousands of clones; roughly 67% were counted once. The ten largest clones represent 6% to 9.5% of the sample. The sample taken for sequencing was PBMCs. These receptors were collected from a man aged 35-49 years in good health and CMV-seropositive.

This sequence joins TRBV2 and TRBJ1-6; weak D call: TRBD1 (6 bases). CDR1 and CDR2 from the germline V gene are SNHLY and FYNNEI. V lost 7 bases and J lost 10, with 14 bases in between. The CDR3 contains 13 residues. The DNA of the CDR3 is TGTGCCAGCACCCCTATTACAGGGTCACCCCTCCACTTT. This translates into CASTPITGSPLHF.

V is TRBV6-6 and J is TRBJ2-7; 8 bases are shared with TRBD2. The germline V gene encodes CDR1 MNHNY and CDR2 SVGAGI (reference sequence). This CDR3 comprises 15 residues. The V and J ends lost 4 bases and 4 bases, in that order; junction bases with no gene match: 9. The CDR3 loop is CASSSPGLVSYEQYF. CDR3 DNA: TGTGCCAGCAGTTCTCCGGGACTAGTTTCGTACGAGCAGTACTTC.

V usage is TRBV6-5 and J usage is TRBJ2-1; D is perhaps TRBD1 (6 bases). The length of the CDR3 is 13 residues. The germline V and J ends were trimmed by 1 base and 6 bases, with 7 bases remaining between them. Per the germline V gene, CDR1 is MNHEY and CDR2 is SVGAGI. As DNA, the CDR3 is TGTGCCAGCAGTTACTTACAGGGCAATGAGCAGTTCTTC. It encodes CASSYLQGNEQFF.

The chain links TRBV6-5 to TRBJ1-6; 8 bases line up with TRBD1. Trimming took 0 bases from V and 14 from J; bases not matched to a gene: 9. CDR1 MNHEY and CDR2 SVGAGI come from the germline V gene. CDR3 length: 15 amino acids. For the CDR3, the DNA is TGTGCCAGCAGTTACTCAGGGACAGGCGAAGCGGCCCTCCACTTT. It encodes CASSYSGTGEAALHF.

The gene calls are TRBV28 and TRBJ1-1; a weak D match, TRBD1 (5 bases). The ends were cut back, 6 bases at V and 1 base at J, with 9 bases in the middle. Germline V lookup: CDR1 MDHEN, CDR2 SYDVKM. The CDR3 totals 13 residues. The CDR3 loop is CASSPTGNTEAFF. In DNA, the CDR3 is TGTGCCAGCAGCCCTACAGGGAACACTGAAGCTTTCTTT.

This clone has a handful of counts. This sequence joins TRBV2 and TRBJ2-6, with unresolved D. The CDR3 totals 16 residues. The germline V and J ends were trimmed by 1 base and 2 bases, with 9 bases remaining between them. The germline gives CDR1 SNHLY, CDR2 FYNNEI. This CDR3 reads CASSEVVLAGANVLTF. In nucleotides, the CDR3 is TGTGCCAGCAGTGAAGTGGTGCTAGCTGGGGCCAACGTCCTGACTTTC.

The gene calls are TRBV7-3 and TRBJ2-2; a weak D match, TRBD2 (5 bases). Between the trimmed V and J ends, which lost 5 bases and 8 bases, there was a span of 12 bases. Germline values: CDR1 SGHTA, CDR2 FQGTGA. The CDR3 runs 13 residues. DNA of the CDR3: TGTGCCAGCAGCCCGACTATTCTGGGGGAGCTGTTTTTT. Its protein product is CASSPTILGELFF.

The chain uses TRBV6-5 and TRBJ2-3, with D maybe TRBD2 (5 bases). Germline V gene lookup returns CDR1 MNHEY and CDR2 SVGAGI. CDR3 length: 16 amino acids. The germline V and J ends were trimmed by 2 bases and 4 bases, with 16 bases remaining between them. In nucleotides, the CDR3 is TGTGCCAGCAGTTACCAGGCACTAGAATTACCAGATACGCAGTATTTT. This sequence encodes CASSYQALELPDTQYF.

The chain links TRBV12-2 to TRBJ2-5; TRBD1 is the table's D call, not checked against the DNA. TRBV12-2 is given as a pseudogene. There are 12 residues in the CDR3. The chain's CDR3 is CASRLRGETQYF. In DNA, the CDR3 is TGTGCAAGTCGCCTAAGGGGTGAGACCCAGTACTTC.

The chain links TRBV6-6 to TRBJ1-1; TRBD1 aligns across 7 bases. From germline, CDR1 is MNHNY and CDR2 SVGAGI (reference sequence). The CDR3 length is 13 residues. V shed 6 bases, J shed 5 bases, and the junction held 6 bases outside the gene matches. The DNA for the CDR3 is TGTGCCAGCAGCCCGACAGGGAGGACTGAAGCTTTCTTT. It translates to CASSPTGRTEAFF.

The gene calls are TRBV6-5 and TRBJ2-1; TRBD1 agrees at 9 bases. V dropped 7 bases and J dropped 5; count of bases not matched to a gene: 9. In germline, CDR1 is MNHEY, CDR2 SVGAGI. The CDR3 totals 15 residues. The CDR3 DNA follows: TGTGCCAGCAAAACATCGGGACAGGGTAACAATGAGCAGTTCTTC. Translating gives CASKTSGQGNNEQFF.

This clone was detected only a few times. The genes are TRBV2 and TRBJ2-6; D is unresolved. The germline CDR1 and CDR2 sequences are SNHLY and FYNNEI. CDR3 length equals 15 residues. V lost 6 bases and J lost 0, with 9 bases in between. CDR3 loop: CASREPGSGANVLTF. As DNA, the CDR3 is TGTGCCAGCAGGGAACCGGGCTCTGGGGCCAACGTCCTGACTTTC.

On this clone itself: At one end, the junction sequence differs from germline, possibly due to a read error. This CDR3 reads CASSRTPGSNEQFF. CDR3 nucleotides: TGTGCTAGCAGCCGCACCCCCGGGTCCAATGAGCAGTTCTTC. The chain couples TRBV7-7 to TRBJ2-1, with unresolved D. CDR3 size: 14 residues. CDR1 is SSHAT, CDR2 FNYEAQ, per germline (reference sequence). The entire variable domain, with the rest obtained from reference TRBV7-7 and TRBJ2-1, is as follows: GAGVSQSPRYKVTKRGQDVTLRCDPISSHATLYWYQQALGQGPEFLTYFNYEAQPDKSGLPSDRFSAERPEGSISTLTIQRTEQRDSAMYRCASSRTPGSNEQFFGPGTRLTVL.

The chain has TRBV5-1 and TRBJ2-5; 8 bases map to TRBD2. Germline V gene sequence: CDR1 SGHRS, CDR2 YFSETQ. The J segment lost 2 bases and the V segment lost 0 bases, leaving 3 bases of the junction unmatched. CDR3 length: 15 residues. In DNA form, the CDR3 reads TGCGCCAGCAGCTTGGACGGGAGGGGACAAGAGACCCAGTACTTC. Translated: CASSLDGRGQETQYF.

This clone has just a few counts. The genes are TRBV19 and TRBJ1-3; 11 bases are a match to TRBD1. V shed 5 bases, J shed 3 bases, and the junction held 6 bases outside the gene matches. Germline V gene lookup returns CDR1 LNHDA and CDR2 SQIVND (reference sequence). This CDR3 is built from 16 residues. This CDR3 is CASSGTGGLSGNTIYF. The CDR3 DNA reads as TGTGCCAGTAGTGGGACAGGGGGATTGAGTGGAAACACCATATATTTT.

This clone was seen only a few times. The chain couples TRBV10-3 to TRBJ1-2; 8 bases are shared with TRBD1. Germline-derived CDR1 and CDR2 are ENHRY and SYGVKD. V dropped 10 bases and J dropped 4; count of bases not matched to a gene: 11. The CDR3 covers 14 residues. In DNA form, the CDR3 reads TGTGCCAGTACTCAGGGGGCTGAGGGCTATGGCTACACCTTC. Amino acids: CASTQGAEGYGYTF.

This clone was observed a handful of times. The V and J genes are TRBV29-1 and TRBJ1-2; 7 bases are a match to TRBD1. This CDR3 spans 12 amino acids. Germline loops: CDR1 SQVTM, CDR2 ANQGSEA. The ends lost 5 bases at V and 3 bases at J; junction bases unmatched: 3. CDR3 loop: CSVRQGDYGYTF. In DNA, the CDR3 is TGCAGCGTTCGACAGGGAGACTATGGCTACACCTTC.

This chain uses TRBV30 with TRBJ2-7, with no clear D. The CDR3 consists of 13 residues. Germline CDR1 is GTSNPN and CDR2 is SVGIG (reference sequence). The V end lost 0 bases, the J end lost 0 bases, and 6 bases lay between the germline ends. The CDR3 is CAWSVIDSYEQYF. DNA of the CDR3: TGTGCCTGGAGTGTTATAGACTCCTACGAGCAGTACTTC.

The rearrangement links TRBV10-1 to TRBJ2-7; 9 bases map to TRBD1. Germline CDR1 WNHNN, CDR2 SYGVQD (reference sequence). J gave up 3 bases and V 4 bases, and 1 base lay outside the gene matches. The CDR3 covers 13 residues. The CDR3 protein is CASSGDRDYEQYF. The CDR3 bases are TGCGCCAGCAGTGGGGACAGGGACTACGAGCAGTACTTC.

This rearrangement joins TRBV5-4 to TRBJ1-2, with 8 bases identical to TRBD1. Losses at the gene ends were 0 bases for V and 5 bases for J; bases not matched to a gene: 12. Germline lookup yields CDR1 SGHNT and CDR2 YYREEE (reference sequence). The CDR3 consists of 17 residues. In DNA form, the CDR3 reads TGTGCCAGCAGCTTGGGGGTTGGACAGGGATTTAGGTATGGCTACACCTTC. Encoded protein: CASSLGVGQGFRYGYTF. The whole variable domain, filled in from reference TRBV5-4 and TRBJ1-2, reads ETGVTQSPTHLIKTRGQQVTLRCSSQSGHNTVSWYQQALGQGPQFIFQYYREEENGRGNFPPRFSGLQFPNYSSELNVNALELDDSALYLCASSLGVGQGFRYGYTFGSGTRLTVV.

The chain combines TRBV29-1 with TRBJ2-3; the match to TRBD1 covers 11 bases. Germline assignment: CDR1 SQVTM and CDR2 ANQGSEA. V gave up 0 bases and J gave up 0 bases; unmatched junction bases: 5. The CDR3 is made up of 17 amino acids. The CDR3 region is CSVEDPDRGQSTDTQYF. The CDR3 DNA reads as TGCAGCGTTGAAGATCCGGACAGGGGGCAGAGCACAGATACGCAGTATTTT.

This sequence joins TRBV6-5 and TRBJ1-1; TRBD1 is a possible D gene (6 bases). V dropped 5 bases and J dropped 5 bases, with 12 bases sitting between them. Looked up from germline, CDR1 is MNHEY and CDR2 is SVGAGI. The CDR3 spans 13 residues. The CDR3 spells CASSGQGRTEAFF. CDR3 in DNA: TGTGCCAGCAGTGGGCAGGGGAGAACTGAAGCTTTCTTT.